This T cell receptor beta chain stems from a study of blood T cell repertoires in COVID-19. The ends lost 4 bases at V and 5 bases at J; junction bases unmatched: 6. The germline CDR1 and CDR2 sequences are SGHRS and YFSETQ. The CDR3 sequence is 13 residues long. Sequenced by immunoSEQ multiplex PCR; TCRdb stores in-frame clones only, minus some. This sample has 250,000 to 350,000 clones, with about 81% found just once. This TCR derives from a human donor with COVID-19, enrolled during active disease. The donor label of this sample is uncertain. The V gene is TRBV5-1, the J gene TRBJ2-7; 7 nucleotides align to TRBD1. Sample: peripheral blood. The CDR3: CASSGRQGHEQYF. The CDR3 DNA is TGCGCCAGCAGCGGGAGACAGGGCCACGAGCAGTACTTC.